This TCR beta chain was sequenced during a study of T cell repertoires in cytomegalovirus infection. On the study more broadly: Recently described HLA-C-restricted plus well-studied HLA-B-restricted CMV epitopes were used.

The study's findings and limits: CMV-specific TCR beta clonotypes restricted by HLA-C were the ones dominating the ex vivo response. Identification of carriers of CMV plus the relevant HLA was achieved through cumulative public TCR beta family frequency.

The CDR3 has 16 residues. V lost 2 bases, J lost 3 bases, and 2 bases stayed unmatched. CDR1 and CDR2 (germline): LGHNA, YSLEER. About this clonotype: Antigen: not known.

In TCRdb, the reads were re-called with MiXCR into one record per CDR3 protein. The sample lists nearly 700,000 distinct CDR3 sequences, around 32% occurring once. This specimen consisted of cultured PBMCs, obtained from culture after CMV antigen stimulation. The V gene is TRBV4-3, the J gene TRBJ1-6, with 9 bases fitting TRBD1. This TCR was recovered from a human donor in good health (CMV status not recorded). Some clones in this sample may be carry-over from other donors' samples. The CDR3 nucleotides read TGCGCCAGCAGCCAATCGGGACAGGGCTATAATTCACCCCTCCACTTT. It encodes CASSQSGQGYNSPLHF.